The table lists the clone carrying this T cell receptor beta chain with a count of one. This CDR3 has 15 amino acids. V was pared by 4 bases and J by 7 bases, with 18 bases between. From germline, CDR1 is SGHRS and CDR2 YFSETQ. Per the study methods: By means of reference gene primer amplification, nucleated cell counts were estimated. Here immunoSEQ multiplex PCR was the method, and the copy in TCRdb shows in-frame clones only, minus some. That table supplies the V and J calls and clone size; D and trimming were determined from the DNA. This table has 120,000 to 150,000 clones, 70% to 90% appearing once. The entry originates in a study of blood T cell repertoires in COVID-19.

This sequence joins TRBV5-1 and TRBJ2-1; no clear D gene. Source material: peripheral blood. The receptor was derived from a human donor with acute or convalescent COVID-19. The donor label of this sample is uncertain. The DNA of the CDR3 is TGCGCCAGCAGCCCTGACTCTCGCTCTGAAAATGAGCAGTTCTTC. It specifies CASSPDSRSENEQFF.